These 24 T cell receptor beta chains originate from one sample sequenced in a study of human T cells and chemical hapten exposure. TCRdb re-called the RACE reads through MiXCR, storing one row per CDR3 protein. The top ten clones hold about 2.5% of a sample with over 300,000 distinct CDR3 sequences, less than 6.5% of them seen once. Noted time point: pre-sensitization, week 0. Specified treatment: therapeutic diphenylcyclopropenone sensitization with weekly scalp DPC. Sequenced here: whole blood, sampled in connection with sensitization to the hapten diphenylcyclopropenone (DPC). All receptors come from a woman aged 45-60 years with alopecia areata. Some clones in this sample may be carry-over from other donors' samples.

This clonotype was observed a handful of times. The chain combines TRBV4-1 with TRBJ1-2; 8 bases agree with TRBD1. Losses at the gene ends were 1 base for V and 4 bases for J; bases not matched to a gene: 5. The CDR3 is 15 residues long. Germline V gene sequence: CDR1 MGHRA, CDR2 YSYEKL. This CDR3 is CASSQGAQGGYGYTF. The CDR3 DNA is TGCGCCAGCAGCCAAGGGGCACAGGGGGGCTATGGCTACACCTTC.

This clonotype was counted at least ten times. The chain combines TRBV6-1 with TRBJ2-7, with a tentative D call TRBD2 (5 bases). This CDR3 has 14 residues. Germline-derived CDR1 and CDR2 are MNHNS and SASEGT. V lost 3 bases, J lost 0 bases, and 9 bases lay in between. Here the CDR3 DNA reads TGTGCCAGCAGTGACAGGAGGAGCTCCTACGAGCAGTACTTC. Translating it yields CASSDRRSSYEQYF.

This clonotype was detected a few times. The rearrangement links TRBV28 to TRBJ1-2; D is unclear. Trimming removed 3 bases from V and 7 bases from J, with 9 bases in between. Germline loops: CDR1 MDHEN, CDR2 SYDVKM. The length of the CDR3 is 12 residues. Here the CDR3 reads CASSFSRGGYTF. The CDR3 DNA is TGTGCCAGCAGTTTCTCCCGGGGTGGCTACACCTTC.

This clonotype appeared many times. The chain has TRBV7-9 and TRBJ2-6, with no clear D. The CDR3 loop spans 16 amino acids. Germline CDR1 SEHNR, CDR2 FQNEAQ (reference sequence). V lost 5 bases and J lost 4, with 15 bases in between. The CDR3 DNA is TGTGCCAGCAGCCCGGACGGGCCTCGAGGGGCCAACGTCCTGACTTTC. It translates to CASSPDGPRGANVLTF.

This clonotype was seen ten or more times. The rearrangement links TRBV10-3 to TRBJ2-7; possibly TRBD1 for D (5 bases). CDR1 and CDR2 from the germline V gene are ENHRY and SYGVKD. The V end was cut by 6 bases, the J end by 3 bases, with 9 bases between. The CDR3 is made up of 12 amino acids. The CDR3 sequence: CAIRADSYEQYF. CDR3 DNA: TGTGCCATCAGGGCAGACAGCTACGAGCAGTACTTC.

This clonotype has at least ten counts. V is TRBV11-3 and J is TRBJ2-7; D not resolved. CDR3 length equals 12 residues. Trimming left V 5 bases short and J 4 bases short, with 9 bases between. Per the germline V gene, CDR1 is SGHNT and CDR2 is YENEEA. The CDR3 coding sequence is TGTGCCAGCAGCCAGCTTCCTTACGAGCAGTACTTC. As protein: CASSQLPYEQYF.

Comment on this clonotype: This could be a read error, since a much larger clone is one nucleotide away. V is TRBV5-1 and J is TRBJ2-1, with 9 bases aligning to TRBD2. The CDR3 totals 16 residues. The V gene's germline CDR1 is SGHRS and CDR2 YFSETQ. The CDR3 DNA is TGCTCCAGCAGCTTGGGTCCTAGCGGGACGTTAAATGAGCAGTTCTTC. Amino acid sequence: CSSSLGPSGTLNEQFF.

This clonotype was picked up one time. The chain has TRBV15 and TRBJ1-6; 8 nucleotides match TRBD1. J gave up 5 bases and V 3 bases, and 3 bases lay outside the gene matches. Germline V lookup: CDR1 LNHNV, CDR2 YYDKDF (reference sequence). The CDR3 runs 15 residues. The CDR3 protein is CATSSPGQDNSPLHF. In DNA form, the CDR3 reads TGTGCCACCAGCAGCCCGGGACAGGATAATTCACCCCTCCACTTT.

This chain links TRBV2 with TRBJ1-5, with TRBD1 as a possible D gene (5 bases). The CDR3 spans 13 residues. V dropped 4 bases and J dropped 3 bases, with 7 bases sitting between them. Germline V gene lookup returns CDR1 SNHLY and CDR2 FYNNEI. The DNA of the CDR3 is TGTGCCAGCAGTGGACAGATCAATCAGCCCCAGCATTTT. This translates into CASSGQINQPQHF. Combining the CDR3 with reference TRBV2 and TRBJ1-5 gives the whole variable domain EPEVTQTPSHQVTQMGQEVILRCVPISNHLYFYWYRQILGQKVEFLVSFYNNEISEKSEIFDDQFSVERPDGSNFTLKIRSTKLEDSAMYFCASSGQINQPQHFGDGTRLSIL.

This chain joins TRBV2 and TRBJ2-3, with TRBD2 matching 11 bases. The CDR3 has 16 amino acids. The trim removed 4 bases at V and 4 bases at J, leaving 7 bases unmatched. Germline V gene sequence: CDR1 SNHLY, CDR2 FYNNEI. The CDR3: CASSVMSGLAADTQYF. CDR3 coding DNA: TGTGCCAGCAGTGTGATGTCGGGACTAGCGGCAGATACGCAGTATTTT.

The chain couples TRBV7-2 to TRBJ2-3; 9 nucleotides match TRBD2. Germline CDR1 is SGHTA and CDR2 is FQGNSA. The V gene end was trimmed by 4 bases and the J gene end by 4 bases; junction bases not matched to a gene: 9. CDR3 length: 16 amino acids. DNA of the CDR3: TGTGCCAGCAGCTCCACGCAGGGACTAGCAGCAGATACGCAGTATTTT. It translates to CASSSTQGLAADTQYF.

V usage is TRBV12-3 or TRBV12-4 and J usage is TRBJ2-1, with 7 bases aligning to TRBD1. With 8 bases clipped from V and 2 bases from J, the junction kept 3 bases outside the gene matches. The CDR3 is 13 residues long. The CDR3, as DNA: TGTGCCAGCGGGGACAGCCCCTACAATGAGCAGTTCTTC. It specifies CASGDSPYNEQFF.

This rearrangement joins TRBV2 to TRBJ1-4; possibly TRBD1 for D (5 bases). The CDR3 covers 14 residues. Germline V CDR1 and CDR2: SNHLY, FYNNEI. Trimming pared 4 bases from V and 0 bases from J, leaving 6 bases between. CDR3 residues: CASSGQSTNEKLFF. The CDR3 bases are TGTGCCAGCAGTGGACAGTCAACTAATGAAAAACTGTTTTTT.

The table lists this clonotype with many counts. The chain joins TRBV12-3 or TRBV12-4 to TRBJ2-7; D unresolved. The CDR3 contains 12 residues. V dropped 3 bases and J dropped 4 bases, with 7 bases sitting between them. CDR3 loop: CASSFKLYEQYF. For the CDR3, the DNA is TGTGCCAGCAGTTTTAAACTTTACGAGCAGTACTTC.

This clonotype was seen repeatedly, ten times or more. The chain's CDR3 is CSGVGVSTDTQYF. The CDR3 DNA sequence: TGCAGTGGGGTGGGGGTTAGCACAGATACGCAGTATTTT. The chain joins TRBV20-1 to TRBJ2-3; D is tentatively TRBD1 or TRBD2 (5 bases each). Trimming stripped 7 bases from V and 0 bases from J, with 11 bases between. The CDR3 totals 13 residues. Germline values: CDR1 DFQATT, CDR2 SNEGSKA (reference sequence).

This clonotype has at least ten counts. CDR3 DNA: TGCAGTGCTGTATCCGTTGGACTAGCGGCCTACGAGCAGTACTTC. Its translation: CSAVSVGLAAYEQYF. The V call is TRBV20-1, the J call TRBJ2-7; 10 bases fit TRBD2. In germline, CDR1 is DFQATT, CDR2 SNEGSKA (reference sequence). The CDR3 is 15 amino acids. V was clipped by 5 bases and J by 2 bases; unmatched bases: 9.

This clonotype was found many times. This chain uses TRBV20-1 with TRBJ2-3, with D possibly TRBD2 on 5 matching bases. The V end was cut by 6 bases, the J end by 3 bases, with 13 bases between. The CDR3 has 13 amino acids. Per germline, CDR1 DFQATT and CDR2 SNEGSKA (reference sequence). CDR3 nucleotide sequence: TGCAGTGCCCCTTGGGAGAGGACAGATACGCAGTATTTT. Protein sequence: CSAPWERTDTQYF.

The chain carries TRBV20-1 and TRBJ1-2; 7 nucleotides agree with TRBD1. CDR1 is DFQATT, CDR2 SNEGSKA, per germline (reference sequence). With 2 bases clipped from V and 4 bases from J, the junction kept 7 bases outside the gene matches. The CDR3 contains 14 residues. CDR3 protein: CSARSSTGSYGYTF. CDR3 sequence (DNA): TGCAGTGCTAGATCGTCGACAGGGAGCTATGGCTACACCTTC.

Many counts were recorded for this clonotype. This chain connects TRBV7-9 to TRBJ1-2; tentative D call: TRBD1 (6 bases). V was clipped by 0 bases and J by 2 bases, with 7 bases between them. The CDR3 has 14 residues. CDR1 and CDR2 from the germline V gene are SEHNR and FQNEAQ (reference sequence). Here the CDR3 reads CASSLAGQNYGYTF. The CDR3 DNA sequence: TGTGCCAGCAGCTTAGCGGGACAAAACTATGGCTACACCTTC.

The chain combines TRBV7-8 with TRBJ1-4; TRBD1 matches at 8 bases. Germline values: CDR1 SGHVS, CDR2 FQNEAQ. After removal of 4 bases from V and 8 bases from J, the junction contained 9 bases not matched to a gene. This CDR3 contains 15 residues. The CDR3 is CASSSQQGVGEKLFF. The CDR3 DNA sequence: TGTGCCAGCAGCTCGCAACAGGGGGTCGGGGAAAAACTGTTTTTT.

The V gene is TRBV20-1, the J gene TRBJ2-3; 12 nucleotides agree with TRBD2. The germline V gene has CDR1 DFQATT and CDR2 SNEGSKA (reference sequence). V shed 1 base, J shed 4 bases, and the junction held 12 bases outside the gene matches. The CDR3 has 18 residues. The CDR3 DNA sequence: TGCAGTGCTAGAGGTGGTTGGACTAGCGGGACCCACCCAGATACGCAGTATTTT. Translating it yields CSARGGWTSGTHPDTQYF.

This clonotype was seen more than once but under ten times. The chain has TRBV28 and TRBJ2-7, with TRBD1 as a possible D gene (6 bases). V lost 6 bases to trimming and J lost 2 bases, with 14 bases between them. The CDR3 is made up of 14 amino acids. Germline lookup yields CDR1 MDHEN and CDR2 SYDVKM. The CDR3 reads CASSTGLLTYEQYF. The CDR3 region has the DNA TGTGCCAGCAGCACAGGGCTCCTCACCTACGAGCAGTACTTC.

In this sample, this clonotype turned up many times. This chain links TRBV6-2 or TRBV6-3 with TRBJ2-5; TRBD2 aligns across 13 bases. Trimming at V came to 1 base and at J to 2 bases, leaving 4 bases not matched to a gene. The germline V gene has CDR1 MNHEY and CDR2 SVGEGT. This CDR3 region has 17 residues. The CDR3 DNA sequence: TGTGCCAGCAGTTACTTACCACTAGCGGGAGGGCAAGAGACCCAGTACTTC. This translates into CASSYLPLAGGQETQYF.

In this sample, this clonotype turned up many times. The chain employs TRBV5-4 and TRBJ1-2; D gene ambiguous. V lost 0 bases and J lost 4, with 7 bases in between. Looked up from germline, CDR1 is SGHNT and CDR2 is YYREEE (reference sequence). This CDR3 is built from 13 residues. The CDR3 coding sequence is TGTGCCAGCAGCTTGGCCCACAGCTATGGCTACACCTTC. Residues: CASSLAHSYGYTF.